Listed below are T cell receptor beta chains from one sample, sequenced in a study of T cell repertoires and leukemia-associated antigens. Using its own MiXCR run on the 5' RACE reads, TCRdb lists one record per CDR3 protein. The sample contains fewer than 15,000 distinct CDR3 sequences, roughly two fifths of which appear only once. No cognate antigen is known for these TCRs. Sequencing input: CD3+ T cells sorted from blood and cultured. The receptors shown here come from a female donor in good health. Both conserved end residues are part of each CDR3. The D gene is left open where the match is weak. Clone size is stated in some rows and not others, as once, few, many or a class when expanded.

v_gene	d_gene	abundance	j_gene	CDR3nt	CDR3aa
TRBV7-2	TRBD2	.	TRBJ2-1	TGTGCCAGCAGCTTTCGACTGATGGGACTAGCTCACAACGAGCAGTTCTTC	CASSFRLMGLAHNEQFF
TRBV7-2	TRBD2	medium-sized	TRBJ2-5	TGTGCCAGCAGCTTCTCGGGAGGCCAGACCCAGTACTTC	CASSFSGGQTQYF
TRBV12-3/TRBV12-4	.	few	TRBJ2-1	TGTGCCAGCAGTTTGAAGGCACAGGGGAGGCCAGATACGCAGTTCTTC	CASSLKAQGRPDTQFF
TRBV20-1	.	few	TRBJ2-3	TGCAGTGCTACTCTCGGGGGTTCTAGCACAGATACGCAGTATTTT	CSATLGGSSTDTQYF
TRBV6-1	.	many	TRBJ1-3	TGTGCCAGCAATCCTGACGACTCTGGAAACACCATATATTTT	CASNPDDSGNTIYF
TRBV7-9	TRBD2	few	TRBJ2-1	TGTGCCAGCAGCTTTAGCGGGAGCTCCTACAATGAGCAGTTCTTC	CASSFSGSSYNEQFF
TRBV18	.	.	TRBJ2-5	TGTGCCGGCTCGCTCAATGACCCAGAGATTAACCAAGAGACCCAGTACTTC	CAGSLNDPEINQETQYF
TRBV4-2	TRBD2	.	TRBJ2-3	TGTGCGAGCAGCCGCGGGGGAGATACGCAGTATTTT	CASSRGGDTQYF
TRBV5-6	.	.	TRBJ2-7	TGTGCCAGCAGCTTGCGGCAGACCGTCTACGAGCAGTACTTC	CASSLRQTVYEQYF
TRBV12-3/TRBV12-4	.	.	TRBJ2-3	TGTGCCAGCAGTTTGGGCCCAGGTCGCACAGATACGCAGTATTTT	CASSLGPGRTDTQYF
TRBV5-1	TRBD2	.	TRBJ2-2	TGCGCCAGCAGCCTAGCGGGGGACACCGGGGAGCTGTTTTTT	CASSLAGDTGELFF
TRBV12-3/TRBV12-4	.	.	TRBJ2-2	TGTGCCAGCAGTCTATCGACAACTACGAACACCGGGGAGCTGTTTTTT	CASSLSTTTNTGELFF
TRBV7-9	.	.	TRBJ2-7	TGTGCCTGCAGCTTCCAGCCCCGATTGCCGCTGTACTTC	CACSFQPRLPLYF
TRBV4-1	.	.	TRBJ2-1	TGCGCCAGCAGCCAACCCACTCGGACTAAGGGTGAGCAGTTCTTC	CASSQPTRTKGEQFF
TRBV20-1	.	.	TRBJ2-7	TGCAGTGCTAGAGAACAAGTAGACGTCGAGCAGTACTTC	CSAREQVDVEQYF
TRBV6-6	.	many	TRBJ2-1	TGTGCCAGCAGTTACTCTGAGGAGCCCAGCTCCTACAATGAGCAGTTCTTC	CASSYSEEPSSYNEQFF
TRBV9	.	.	TRBJ2-7	TGCGCCAGCAGCTTCCGGGGGCCGAGTGCCTACGAGCAGTACTTC	CASSFRGPSAYEQYF
TRBV5-1	.	.	TRBJ1-1	TGCGCCAGCAGCGGCAGGACCTCAACTGAAGCTTTCTTT	CASSGRTSTEAFF
TRBV10-2	.	many	TRBJ2-7	TGCGCCAGCAGACTCGGGGCTCAGCAGTACTTC	CASRLGAQQYF
TRBV20-1	.	.	TRBJ2-2	TGCAGTGCTAGGATGGGGTACGGCACCGGGGAGCTGTTTTTT	CSARMGYGTGELFF
TRBV18	TRBD1	many	TRBJ1-1	TGTGCCAGCTCACCACTGAACAGGGGTGGAACTGAAGCTTTCTTT	CASSPLNRGGTEAFF
TRBV7-9	.	many	TRBJ1-4	TGTGCCAGCAGCTTTCCCGAGAGGAGCGAAAAACTGTTTTTT	CASSFPERSEKLFF
TRBV7-9	TRBD1	.	TRBJ1-5	TGTGCCAGCAGCCGCCTTGGACAGGAGGGTCAGCCCCAGCATTTT	CASSRLGQEGQPQHF
TRBV6-1	.	.	TRBJ2-2	TGTGCCAGCAGGGAAGGAAGTTACACCGGGGAGCTGTTTTTT	CASREGSYTGELFF
TRBV5-1	TRBD2	.	TRBJ2-1	TGCGCCAGCAGCTTGGTTGCGGGAGACTACAATGAGCAGTTCTTC	CASSLVAGDYNEQFF
TRBV12-3/TRBV12-4	.	.	TRBJ2-2	TGTGCCAGCACCCCGAGGCCTCCTAACACCGGGGAGCTGTTTTTT	CASTPRPPNTGELFF
TRBV12-3/TRBV12-4	TRBD1	few	TRBJ1-2	TGTGCCAGTAGCCACGGACAGGTCTATAGCTACACCTTC	CASSHGQVYSYTF
TRBV15	TRBD2	.	TRBJ2-7	TGTGCCACCAGCAGTGGTTTAACCGGGACTAGCGGCTACGAGCAGTGCTTC	CATSSGLTGTSGYEQCF
TRBV12-3/TRBV12-4	.	.	TRBJ2-2	TGTGCCAGCAGCCCTCCGAAGGGGGGCGCCGGGGAGCTGTTTTTT	CASSPPKGGAGELFF
TRBV25-1	.	.	TRBJ1-1	TGTGCCAGCATCTCCCCGGACACTGAAGCTTTCTTT	CASISPDTEAFF
TRBV20-1	TRBD2	.	TRBJ2-3	TGCAGTGCTAGAGGTCCTCTTGAAAGGACTAGCGGTATGGGAGATACGCAGTATTTT	CSARGPLERTSGMGDTQYF
TRBV6-1	TRBD2	many	TRBJ2-3	TGTGCCAGCAGTGAGGAACTAGCGGGTTCCCCCACTAGCGGAGATACGCAGTATTTT	CASSEELAGSPTSGDTQYF
TRBV10-3	.	medium-sized	TRBJ1-1	TGTGCCATCAGAAGACAGCGCAACACTGAAGCTTTCTTT	CAIRRQRNTEAFF
TRBV12-3/TRBV12-4	.	few	TRBJ2-5	TGTGCCAGCCGCCGGGCGCCTGTAGAGACCCAGTACTTC	CASRRAPVETQYF
TRBV7-2	.	few	TRBJ1-2	TGTGCCAGCAGCTTCCGGGGCTATGGCTACACCTTC	CASSFRGYGYTF
TRBV6-6	.	many	TRBJ1-2	TGTGCCAGCACCCACCGCCCTAACTATGGCTACACCTTC	CASTHRPNYGYTF
TRBV29-1	.	few	TRBJ2-3	TGCAGCGTTGAATACGGGGATACGCAGTATTTT	CSVEYGDTQYF
TRBV30	.	many	TRBJ1-4	TGTGCCTGGAACCGACAGGTAGCCGAAAAACTGTTTTTT	CAWNRQVAEKLFF
TRBV9	TRBD2	many	TRBJ2-2	TGTGCCAGCAGCGTACTAGCGGGAGCGGACGGGGAGCTGTTTTTT	CASSVLAGADGELFF
TRBV5-1	.	.	TRBJ2-5	TGCGCCAGCAGCTTGGAGGTGGGAGAAGGGGAGACCCAGTACTTC	CASSLEVGEGETQYF
TRBV30	.	many	TRBJ1-5	TGTGCCTGGAGTGCAGGGGGCAATCAGCCCCAGCATTTT	CAWSAGGNQPQHF
TRBV20-1	.	.	TRBJ2-2	TGCAGTGCTAGAGATAACAGCGTTGACGCCGGGGAGCTGTTTTTT	CSARDNSVDAGELFF
TRBV20-1	TRBD2	.	TRBJ2-7	TGCAGTGCCCTGACTAGCGGGAGAGGATTATCCTACGAGCAGTACTTC	CSALTSGRGLSYEQYF
TRBV7-2	.	many	TRBJ1-1	TGTGCCAGCAGCTTATGGGAAATAGGGACTGAAGCTTTCTTT	CASSLWEIGTEAFF
TRBV5-1	TRBD1	.	TRBJ2-7	TGCGCCAGCAGCTCGAGGACAGGGAGTTTCTTCTACGAGCAGTACTTC	CASSSRTGSFFYEQYF
TRBV24-1	.	.	TRBJ1-5	TGTGCCACCAGTGATTTGACCGGACCCGGGGGCCAGCATTTT	CATSDLTGPGGQHF
TRBV19	TRBD2	.	TRBJ2-3	TGTGCCAGTACCATGGAGGCAAGCGGGAGGGCCCGACGTCGCGTAGATACGCAGTATTTT	CASTMEASGRARRRVDTQYF
TRBV2	.	.	TRBJ1-1	TGTGCCGGCGGTACCGGCACTGAAGCTTTCTTT	CAGGTGTEAFF